These T cell receptor beta chains were read from a single sample in a study of blood T cells in healthy people across ages. In TCRdb, the 5' RACE reads were re-called with MiXCR into one record per CDR3 protein. Of about 1,400,000 distinct CDR3 sequences in the sample, around 39% are singletons; the top ten hold 7.9%. Source material: blood. Receptors were obtained from a woman aged 18-29 years in good health. The CDR3 runs from the conserved cysteine through the conserved F or W. Each record gives: D gene, V gene, clone size, J gene, CDR3 protein, CDR3 DNA. The D gene is left open where the match is weak. Some rows have no size entry. The others give once, few or many, or a class for an expanded clone.

D: NA
V: TRBV20-1
size: NA
J: TRBJ2-7
CDR3: CSATEHTSSSYEQYF
DNA: TGCAGTGCTACGGAGCACACTAGTTCTTCCTACGAGCAGTACTTC

D: TRBD1
V: TRBV20-1
size: NA
J: TRBJ1-2
CDR3: CSTRRTGGGGYGYTF
DNA: TGCAGTACTAGACGGACAGGGGGCGGGGGCTATGGCTACACCTTC

D: TRBD1
V: TRBV29-1
size: few
J: TRBJ2-3
CDR3: CSVEQGADTQYF
DNA: TGCAGCGTTGAACAGGGGGCGGATACGCAGTATTTT

D: TRBD1
V: TRBV20-1
size: few
J: TRBJ2-1
CDR3: CSALPNPETGGRLGIDEQFF
DNA: TGCAGTGCCCTCCCCAATCCCGAGACAGGGGGAAGACTGGGGATCGATGAGCAGTTCTTC

D: TRBD2
V: TRBV14
size: NA
J: TRBJ2-7
CDR3: CASSQGPSGRAPRSYEQYF
DNA: TGTGCCAGCAGCCAAGGTCCAAGCGGGAGGGCCCCACGCTCCTACGAGCAGTACTTC

D: NA
V: TRBV5-1
size: NA
J: TRBJ1-4
CDR3: CASSLGDRPPNGKLFF
DNA: TGCGCCAGCAGCTTGGGCGACAGACCGCCAAATGGAAAACTGTTTTTT

D: NA
V: TRBV29-1
size: NA
J: TRBJ1-2
CDR3: CSVPPGELANYGYTF
DNA: TGCAGCGTTCCCCCCGGGGAGCTAGCTAACTATGGCTACACCTTC

D: TRBD1
V: TRBV7-8
size: NA
J: TRBJ1-2
CDR3: CASSFASPAGGYYGYTF
DNA: TGTGCCAGCAGCTTCGCCTCCCCGGCAGGGGGCTACTATGGCTACACCTTC

D: TRBD1
V: TRBV12-3/TRBV12-4
size: few
J: TRBJ2-5
CDR3: CASSKTGSQETQYF
DNA: TGTGCCAGCAGTAAGACAGGGAGCCAAGAGACCCAGTACTTC

D: TRBD1
V: TRBV20-1
size: few
J: TRBJ1-6
CDR3: CSARKSGQNNSPLHF
DNA: TGCAGTGCTAGAAAGTCGGGACAGAATAATTCACCCCTCCACTTT

D: NA
V: TRBV6-1
size: NA
J: TRBJ1-2
CDR3: CASSEALTGLNYGYTF
DNA: TGTGCCAGCAGTGAAGCGCTCACAGGGCTGAACTATGGCTACACCTTC

D: TRBD2
V: TRBV4-1
size: once
J: TRBJ2-7
CDR3: CASSQEAGGFNEQYF
DNA: TGCGCCAGCAGCCAAGAAGCGGGAGGGTTCAATGAGCAGTACTTC

D: NA
V: TRBV6-1
size: NA
J: TRBJ1-3
CDR3: CASISAGAGNTIYF
DNA: TGTGCCAGCATATCAGCAGGGGCTGGAAACACCATATATTTT

D: NA
V: TRBV14
size: NA
J: TRBJ2-1
CDR3: CASSQRAASYNEQFF
DNA: TGTGCCAGCAGCCAACGGGCAGCCTCCTACAATGAGCAGTTCTTC

D: TRBD1
V: TRBV7-2
size: NA
J: TRBJ2-1
CDR3: CASSLDRGGYNEQFF
DNA: TGTGCCAGCAGCTTAGACAGGGGCGGCTACAATGAGCAGTTCTTC

D: TRBD2
V: TRBV27
size: few
J: TRBJ2-7
CDR3: CASRPGLAGFLEQYF
DNA: TGTGCCAGCAGACCCGGACTAGCGGGATTTCTCGAGCAGTACTTC

D: TRBD2
V: TRBV20-1
size: NA
J: TRBJ2-2
CDR3: CSARDSGSGELFF
DNA: TGCAGTGCTAGAGATAGCGGGAGCGGGGAGCTGTTTTTT

D: NA
V: TRBV30
size: few
J: TRBJ2-6
CDR3: CAWKWTISGANVLTF
DNA: TGTGCCTGGAAATGGACAATTTCTGGGGCCAACGTCCTGACTTTC

D: NA
V: TRBV20-1
size: few
J: TRBJ1-5
CDR3: CSARGTGHTILNQPQHF
DNA: TGCAGTGCTAGGGGGACGGGACACACGATCCTCAATCAGCCCCAGCATTTT

D: NA
V: TRBV7-9
size: NA
J: TRBJ2-3
CDR3: CASSFTTRTDTQYF
DNA: TGTGCCAGCAGCTTCACAACGCGGACAGATACGCAGTATTTT

D: TRBD2
V: TRBV20-1
size: few
J: TRBJ2-3
CDR3: CSARGASGARADTQYF
DNA: TGCAGTGCTAGGGGGGCTAGCGGGGCCCGGGCAGATACGCAGTATTTT

D: TRBD2
V: TRBV3-1
size: NA
J: TRBJ2-1
CDR3: CASSQGIAGTNNEQFF
DNA: TGTGCCAGCAGCCAAGGTATAGCGGGGACGAACAATGAGCAGTTCTTC

D: NA
V: TRBV7-2
size: few
J: TRBJ1-2
CDR3: CASSYDSPGGRNYGYTF
DNA: TGTGCCAGCAGCTATGATTCCCCGGGGGGTCGAAACTATGGCTACACCTTC

D: NA
V: TRBV20-1
size: few
J: TRBJ2-1
CDR3: CSARLSTGAVSSYNEQFF
DNA: TGCAGTGCCCGACTCTCTACCGGGGCCGTGAGCTCCTACAATGAGCAGTTCTTC

D: NA
V: TRBV6-1
size: NA
J: TRBJ2-1
CDR3: CASRLQGSNEQFF
DNA: TGTGCCAGCAGACTCCAGGGGAGTAATGAGCAGTTCTTC

D: NA
V: TRBV5-1
size: few
J: TRBJ2-7
CDR3: CASSLVGGAAEQYF
DNA: TGCGCCAGCAGCTTGGTTGGGGGGGCGGCCGAGCAGTACTTC

D: NA
V: TRBV11-2
size: NA
J: TRBJ1-2
CDR3: CASSRAPDAPSGLCTF
DNA: TGTGCCAGCAGCCGAGCCCCGGACGCCCCTTCGGGGCTTTGCACCTTC

D: TRBD2
V: TRBV20-1
size: NA
J: TRBJ2-1
CDR3: CSPGASGSGNEQFF
DNA: TGCAGTCCAGGGGCTAGCGGGAGTGGCAATGAGCAGTTCTTC

D: NA
V: TRBV7-9
size: NA
J: TRBJ2-3
CDR3: CASIDRTSTDTQYF
DNA: TGTGCCAGCATCGACAGGACCTCCACAGATACGCAGTATTTT

D: NA
V: TRBV9
size: NA
J: TRBJ2-5
CDR3: CASSVEGDYQETQYF
DNA: TGTGCCAGCAGCGTCGAAGGGGATTACCAAGAGACCCAGTACTTC

D: NA
V: TRBV6-1
size: NA
J: TRBJ1-5
CDR3: CASSAPGVQPQHF
DNA: TGTGCCAGCAGTGCCCCAGGGGTACAGCCCCAGCATTTT

D: NA
V: TRBV20-1
size: NA
J: TRBJ2-7
CDR3: CSASSRHIYEQYF
DNA: TGCAGTGCTAGTTCGCGACACATCTACGAGCAGTACTTC

D: NA
V: TRBV5-6
size: NA
J: TRBJ2-7
CDR3: CASSQGPVSSYEQYF
DNA: TGTGCCAGCAGCCAGGGCCCGGTCAGCTCCTACGAGCAGTACTTC

D: NA
V: TRBV3-1
size: few
J: TRBJ1-1
CDR3: CATASIGTGRAFF
DNA: TGTGCCACAGCCAGTATCGGCACTGGGCGAGCTTTCTTT

D: NA
V: TRBV12-3/TRBV12-4
size: NA
J: TRBJ1-2
CDR3: CASSLNPPGNYGYTF
DNA: TGTGCTAGCAGTTTAAACCCGCCAGGAAACTATGGCTACACCTTC

D: TRBD2
V: TRBV20-1
size: few
J: TRBJ2-1
CDR3: CSARDSGGVSEQFF
DNA: TGCAGTGCTAGAGATAGCGGGGGGGTTAGCGAGCAGTTCTTC

D: NA
V: TRBV7-9
size: many
J: TRBJ2-1
CDR3: CASSFAGSYNEQFF
DNA: TGTGCCAGCAGCTTTGCGGGGTCCTACAATGAGCAGTTCTTC

D: NA
V: TRBV28
size: NA
J: TRBJ1-1
CDR3: CASSPRREAFF
DNA: TGTGCCAGCAGCCCCCGAAGGGAAGCTTTCTTT

D: NA
V: TRBV5-1
size: NA
J: TRBJ2-2
CDR3: CASSHREENTGELFF
DNA: TGCGCCAGCAGCCATAGGGAGGAGAACACCGGGGAGCTGTTTTTT

D: NA
V: TRBV14
size: NA
J: TRBJ1-2
CDR3: CAGSQGGVYGYTF
DNA: TGTGCCGGCAGCCAAGGAGGGGTCTATGGCTACACCTTC

D: TRBD2
V: TRBV2
size: NA
J: TRBJ2-7
CDR3: CASTLGSAGENYNEQYF
DNA: TGTGCCAGCACCCTGGGGTCAGCGGGAGAGAACTACAATGAGCAGTACTTC

D: NA
V: TRBV30
size: few
J: TRBJ1-2
CDR3: CAWSSGGYTF
DNA: TGTGCCTGGAGCTCCGGTGGCTACACCTTC

D: TRBD1
V: TRBV30
size: once
J: TRBJ1-2
CDR3: CAWSPTRTGEGYTF
DNA: TGTGCCTGGAGCCCTACTAGGACAGGGGAGGGCTACACCTTC

D: NA
V: TRBV6-5
size: NA
J: TRBJ2-3
CDR3: CASSSANRLTADTQYF
DNA: TGTGCCAGCAGTTCCGCAAATCGGCTAACTGCAGATACGCAGTATTTT

D: TRBD2
V: TRBV27
size: few
J: TRBJ2-1
CDR3: CASSSRMKPGLAARDEQFF
DNA: TGTGCCAGCAGTTCCCGAATGAAACCGGGACTAGCGGCTCGGGATGAGCAGTTCTTC

D: NA
V: TRBV29-1
size: many
J: TRBJ2-1
CDR3: CSAERVDEQFF
DNA: TGCAGCGCCGAAAGGGTGGACGAGCAGTTCTTC

D: NA
V: TRBV4-1
size: NA
J: TRBJ2-5
CDR3: CASSQGSLQVRGETQYF
DNA: TGCGCCAGCAGCCAAGGTTCCTTACAAGTCCGGGGAGAGACCCAGTACTTC

D: NA
V: TRBV30
size: NA
J: TRBJ2-2
CDR3: CAWSGGGANTGELFF
DNA: TGTGCCTGGAGTGGAGGCGGGGCTAACACCGGGGAGCTGTTTTTT